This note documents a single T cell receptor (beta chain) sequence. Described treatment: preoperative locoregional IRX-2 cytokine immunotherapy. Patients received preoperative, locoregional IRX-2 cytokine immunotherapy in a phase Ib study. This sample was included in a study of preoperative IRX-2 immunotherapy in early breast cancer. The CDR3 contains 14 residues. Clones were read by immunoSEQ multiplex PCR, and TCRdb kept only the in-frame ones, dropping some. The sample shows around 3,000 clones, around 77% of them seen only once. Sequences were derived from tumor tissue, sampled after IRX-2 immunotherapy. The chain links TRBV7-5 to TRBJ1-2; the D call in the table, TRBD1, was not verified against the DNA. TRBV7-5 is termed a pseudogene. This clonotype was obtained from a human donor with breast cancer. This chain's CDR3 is CASSTDRGHYGYTF. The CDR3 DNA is TGTGCCAGCAGTACAGACAGGGGACACTATGGCTACACCTTC.